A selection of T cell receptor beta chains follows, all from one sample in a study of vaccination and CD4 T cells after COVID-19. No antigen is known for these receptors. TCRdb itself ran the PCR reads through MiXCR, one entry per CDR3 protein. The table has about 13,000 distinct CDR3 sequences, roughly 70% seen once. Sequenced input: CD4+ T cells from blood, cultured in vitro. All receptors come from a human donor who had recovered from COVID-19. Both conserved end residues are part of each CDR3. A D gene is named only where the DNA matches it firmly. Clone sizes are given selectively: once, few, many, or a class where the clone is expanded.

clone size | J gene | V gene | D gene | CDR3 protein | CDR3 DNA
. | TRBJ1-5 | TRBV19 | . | CASSTRANQPQHF | TGTGCCAGTAGTACCCGGGCGAATCAGCCCCAGCATTTT
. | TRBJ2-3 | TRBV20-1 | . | CSATHRRSSTDTQYF | TGCAGTGCTACCCATAGGCGATCTAGCACAGATACGCAGTATTTT
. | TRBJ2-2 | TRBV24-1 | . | CATSDLPLRSHQNTGELFF | TGTGCCACCAGTGATTTGCCCCTTAGATCCCACCAAAACACCGGGGAGCTGTTTTTT
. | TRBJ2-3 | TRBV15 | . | CATSRHTDTDTQYF | TGTGCCACCAGCAGACATACGGACACAGATACGCAGTATTTT
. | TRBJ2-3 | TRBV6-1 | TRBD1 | CATSDRGGTDTQYF | TGTGCCACCTCGGACAGGGGCGGCACAGATACGCAGTATTTT
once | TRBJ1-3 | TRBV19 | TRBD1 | CASSLRTGGNTIYF | TGTGCCAGTAGTCTCCGGACAGGAGGAAACACCATATATTTT
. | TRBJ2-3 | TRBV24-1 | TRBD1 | CATSDLQGGTDTQYF | TGTGCCACCAGTGACCTACAGGGGGGCACAGATACGCAGTATTTT
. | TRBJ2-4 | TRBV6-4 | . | CASRDKNIQYF | TGTGCCAGCAGAGATAAAAACATTCAGTACTTC
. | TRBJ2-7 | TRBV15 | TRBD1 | CATSRDKGTGSSEQYF | TGTGCCACCAGCAGAGATAAGGGGACAGGGAGTAGCGAGCAGTACTTC
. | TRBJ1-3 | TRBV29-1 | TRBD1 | CSVWGQDTTSGGNTIYF | TGCAGCGTTTGGGGACAGGATACGACCTCCGGTGGAAACACCATATATTTT
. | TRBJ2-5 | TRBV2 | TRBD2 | CASRRTSGRETQYF | TGTGCCAGCAGGCGGACTAGCGGGAGGGAGACCCAGTACTTC
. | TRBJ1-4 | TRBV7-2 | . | CASSPQDRANEKLFF | TGTGCCAGCAGCCCGCAAGACAGAGCCAATGAAAAACTGTTTTTT
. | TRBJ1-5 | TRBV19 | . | CASSIGAVSNQPQHF | TGTGCCAGTAGTATAGGGGCGGTCAGCAATCAGCCCCAGCATTTT